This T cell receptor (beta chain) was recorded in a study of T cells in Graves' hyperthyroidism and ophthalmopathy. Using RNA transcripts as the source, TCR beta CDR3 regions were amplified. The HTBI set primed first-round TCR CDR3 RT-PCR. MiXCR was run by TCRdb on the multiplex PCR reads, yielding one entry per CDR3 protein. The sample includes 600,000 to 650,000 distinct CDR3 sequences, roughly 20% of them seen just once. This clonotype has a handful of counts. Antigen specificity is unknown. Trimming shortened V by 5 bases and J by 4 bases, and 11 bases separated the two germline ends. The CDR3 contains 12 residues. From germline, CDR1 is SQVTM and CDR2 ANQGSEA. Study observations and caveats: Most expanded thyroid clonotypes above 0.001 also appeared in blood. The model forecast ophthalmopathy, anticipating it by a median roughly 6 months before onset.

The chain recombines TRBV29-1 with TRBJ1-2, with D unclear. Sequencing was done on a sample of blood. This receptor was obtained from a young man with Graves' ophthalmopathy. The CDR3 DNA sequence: TGCAGCGTTTATGGGAATATCTATGGCTACACCTTC. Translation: CSVYGNIYGYTF.